Reported below is one T cell receptor (beta chain). V lost 3 bases and J lost 1, with 17 bases in between. Germline values: CDR1 LNHDA, CDR2 SQIVND (reference sequence). This CDR3 has 17 residues. Per the authors' pipeline: Estimated nucleated cell counts came from reference gene primer amplification. Measured with immunoSEQ multiplex PCR; TCRdb has only the in-frame clones, and not every one. The V and J calls and clone size come from that table; D and trimming were worked out from the DNA. The sample holds 140,000 to 150,000 clones, roughly 79% seen once. This sample was taken from a study of blood T cell repertoires in COVID-19. The overall study: Material from acute and convalescent COVID-19 was sourced from the United States, Italy and Spain. PBMCs, B-cell-depleted T cells, or T cells were the source of the cDNA or gDNA that made up the material.

The source is a human donor in a cohort sampled during active COVID-19. Sequencing used peripheral blood. J is TRBJ2-3 and V is TRBV19; D is undetermined. DNA for the CDR3: TGTGCCAGTAGTATTATGGTGGGCCAGACCCGCACAGATACGCAGTATTTT. Amino acids: CASSIMVGQTRTDTQYF.